The entry below describes one TCR beta chain. The target antigen is unknown. These data come from a study of cytomegalovirus exposure and HLA in healthy donors. The study, taken as a whole, reports: Exclusion applied to some V segments, including TRBV6-2 and TRBV6-3, as they were indistinguishable. The authors later linked a missense DCLRE1C variant to TCR beta V- and J-gene trimming. Presence/absence analyses took donor sequencing depth as roughly uniform. As a later analysis showed, several of the most significant clusters appeared to be linked to common viral pathogens.

The CDR3 is 13 residues long. The germline CDR1 and CDR2 sequences are LNHNV and YYDKDF (reference sequence). The V end lost 3 bases, the J end lost 0 bases, and 6 bases lay between the germline ends. The primer mix had 60 Vbeta and 13 Jbeta primers. TCRdb's copy holds only in-frame clones and misses some; the assay was immunoSEQ multiplex PCR. The data contain 75,000 to 85,000 clones, over 70% of them singletons. The sequence derives from a male donor in good health and CMV-seronegative. The chain has TRBV15 and TRBJ2-7; weak D call: TRBD1 (6 bases). Sequencing was carried out using PBMCs. CDR3 loop: CATSRDSSYEQYF. As DNA, the CDR3 is TGTGCCACCAGCAGGGACAGCTCCTACGAGCAGTACTTC.